The 21 T cell receptor beta chains in this list originate from one sample, sequenced in a study of blood T cells in healthy people across ages. Then a second PCR, running about 6 to 12 cycles, was carried out with a sample-barcoded 5' primer and a J-beta primer mix. TCRdb re-analysed the 5' RACE reads in MiXCR, keeping a single row per CDR3 protein. This table holds under 850,000 distinct CDR3 sequences, about 37% found once. Sequencing used blood. These receptors were collected from a man aged 18 to 29 in good health.

This clonotype was seen more than once but under ten times. The chain combines TRBV28 with TRBJ2-7; D not certain. Trimming pared 5 bases from V and 3 bases from J, leaving 8 bases between. Germline V lookup: CDR1 MDHEN, CDR2 SYDVKM. CDR3 size: 12 residues. Written as DNA, the CDR3 is TGTGCCAGCAGTACCTCGGACTACGAGCAGTACTTC. It specifies CASSTSDYEQYF.

V and J are TRBV7-2 and TRBJ1-2; D possibly corresponds to TRBD1 (5 bases). Germline V gene lookup returns CDR1 SGHTA and CDR2 FQGNSA. This CDR3 has 16 amino acids. V gave up 4 bases and J gave up 8 bases, with 23 bases separating them. CDR3 nucleotide sequence: TGTGCCAGCAGCTCAAACCCCCCCGGGACGGGGGGAGGCTACACCTTC. Protein sequence: CASSSNPPGTGGGYTF.

This rearrangement joins TRBV7-2 to TRBJ2-1; 8 bases map to TRBD2. TRBJ2-7 explains the end of the DNA better; the J call may be wrong. The germline V gene has CDR1 SGHTA and CDR2 FQGNSA. This CDR3 region has 17 residues. CDR3 in DNA: TGTGCCAGCAGCTCCCCGGGGGGGATTACTAGCTACAATGAGCAGTACTTC. It translates to CASSSPGGITSYNEQYF.

There are many counts of this clonotype. This sequence joins TRBV5-1 and TRBJ2-5; 9 bases match TRBD2. V shed 2 bases and J 4 bases; nucleotides not matched to a gene: 3. CDR3 length: 14 residues. Germline-derived CDR1 and CDR2 are SGHRS and YFSETQ. CDR3 DNA: TGCGCCAGCAGCTTTAGCGGGGGTGGAGAGACCCAGTACTTC. Protein product: CASSFSGGGETQYF. Filled out from reference TRBV5-1 and TRBJ2-5, the complete variable domain reads KAGVTQTPRYLIKTRGQQVTLSCSPISGHRSVSWYQQTPGQGLQFLFEYFSETQRNKGNFPGRFSGRQFSNSRSEMNVSTLELGDSALYLCASSFSGGGETQYFGPGTRLLVL.

This chain connects TRBV2 to TRBJ2-3; 8 bases fit TRBD1. The ends lost 5 bases at V and 3 bases at J; junction bases unmatched: 7. The CDR3 is made up of 15 amino acids. Looked up from germline, CDR1 is SNHLY and CDR2 is FYNNEI. The CDR3 nucleotides are TGTGCCAGCAGTTACCCCAGGGGGCAGACAGATACGCAGTATTTT. As protein: CASSYPRGQTDTQYF. The full variable domain, completed using reference TRBV2 and TRBJ2-3, is EPEVTQTPSHQVTQMGQEVILRCVPISNHLYFYWYRQILGQKVEFLVSFYNNEISEKSEIFDDQFSVERPDGSNFTLKIRSTKLEDSAMYFCASSYPRGQTDTQYFGPGTRLTVL.

This chain links TRBV5-1 with TRBJ1-4, with TRBD1 matching over 9 bases. Per germline, CDR1 SGHRS and CDR2 YFSETQ. This CDR3 has 15 amino acids. V dropped 2 bases and J dropped 4; count of bases not matched to a gene: 3. The CDR3 region has the DNA TGCGCCAGCAGCTTAGGACAGGGGATTAATGAAAAACTGTTTTTT. Protein: CASSLGQGINEKLFF.

This clonotype was observed a few times. DNA for the CDR3: TGTGCCACCAGCAGAGATCGAGGGGGATCTGCAGATACGCAGTATTTT. This translates into CATSRDRGGSADTQYF. This chain links TRBV15 with TRBJ2-3, with D perhaps matching TRBD1 (6 bases). Germline V gene data show CDR1 as LNHNV and CDR2 as YYDKDF (reference sequence). Trimming shortened V by 0 bases and J by 4 bases, and 14 bases separated the two germline ends. CDR3 length: 16 amino acids.

Only a few counts were recorded for this clonotype. J is TRBJ1-1 and V is TRBV5-1; 7 nucleotides align to TRBD1. V lost 6 bases, J lost 0 bases, and 8 bases stayed unmatched. CDR3 length: 15 amino acids. The germline gives CDR1 SGHRS, CDR2 YFSETQ. CDR3 sequence (DNA): TGCGCCAGCACCCCCACAGGGGCCCTGAACACTGAAGCTTTCTTT. Translated: CASTPTGALNTEAFF.

This clonotype has ten or more counts. This sequence joins TRBV9 and TRBJ2-7; D call uncertain. This CDR3 contains 15 residues. Germline V gene data show CDR1 as SGDLS and CDR2 as YYNGEE. V was shortened by 0 bases and J by 0 bases, with 10 bases between the two germline ends. CDR3 protein: CASSVGQANSYEQYF. The CDR3, as DNA: TGTGCCAGCAGCGTAGGCCAGGCGAACTCCTACGAGCAGTACTTC.

The V call is TRBV11-2, the J call TRBJ2-3, with a possible D match to TRBD1 (5 bases). Trimming cost V 5 bases and J 2 bases, with 20 bases left between them. Germline assignment: CDR1 SGHAT and CDR2 FQNNGV. The CDR3 consists of 17 residues. CDR3 loop: CASSPKQGRVDTDTQYF. The DNA for the CDR3 is TGTGCCAGCAGCCCAAAGCAGGGCAGGGTGGACACAGATACGCAGTATTTT.

The chain carries TRBV5-1 and TRBJ1-3; D not certain. In germline, CDR1 is SGHRS, CDR2 YFSETQ. The CDR3 runs 16 residues. V lost 3 bases and J lost 0, with 13 bases in between. The CDR3 nucleotides read TGCGCCAGCAGCTCCAACAGCGAGCTCTCTGGAAACACCATATATTTT. This encodes CASSSNSELSGNTIYF.

The rearrangement uses TRBV6-5 and TRBJ2-7; D possibly corresponds to TRBD2 (6 bases). The CDR3 loop spans 14 amino acids. Trimming took 6 bases from V and 0 from J, leaving 12 bases between them. Germline lookup yields CDR1 MNHEY and CDR2 SVGAGI. DNA for the CDR3: TGTGCCAGCAGCCCGGACTACAGCTCCTACGAGCAGTACTTC. Protein product: CASSPDYSSYEQYF.

Only a few counts were recorded for this clonotype. The genes are TRBV7-3 and TRBJ1-1; 12 bases map to TRBD1. Germline-derived CDR1 and CDR2 are SGHTA and FQGTGA. With V trimmed by 5 bases and J by 2 bases, 3 bases remained unmatched. The CDR3 spans 15 residues. The CDR3 DNA sequence: TGTGCCAGCAGCCCCGGGACAGGGGGCAACACTGAAGCTTTCTTT. This gives the protein CASSPGTGGNTEAFF.

This clonotype was counted at least ten times. This chain links TRBV4-1 with TRBJ2-3, with 7 bases lining up with TRBD2. The CDR3 is 13 residues long. Trimming at V came to 1 base and at J to 5 bases, leaving 0 bases not matched to a gene. Germline CDR1 MGHRA, CDR2 YSYEKL. The CDR3 protein is CASSQGGGDTQYF. DNA of the CDR3: TGCGCCAGCAGCCAAGGCGGGGGAGATACGCAGTATTTT.

The table lists this clonotype with a few counts. V is TRBV5-1 and J is TRBJ2-5, with D hard to call. The V gene lost 1 base and the J gene lost 2 bases, with 6 bases spanning the gap. The germline V gene has CDR1 SGHRS and CDR2 YFSETQ. The CDR3 length is 13 residues. The CDR3 is CASSLIQQETQYF. The CDR3, as DNA: TGCGCCAGCAGCTTGATACAACAAGAGACCCAGTACTTC.

This chain connects TRBV29-1 to TRBJ2-1; 7 positions match TRBD1. The CDR3 runs to 14 residues. Germline CDR1 and CDR2: SQVTM and ANQGSEA. V shed 6 bases, J shed 4 bases, and the junction held 9 bases outside the gene matches. CDR3 amino acids: CSVTRGPLYNEQFF. CDR3 bases: TGCAGCGTGACGAGGGGGCCTCTATACAATGAGCAGTTCTTC.

This clonotype was seen a handful of times. The DNA for the CDR3 is TGTGCCACCAGCAGAGAGGCGGGTATTGGGGAGACCCAGTACTTC. The encoded protein is CATSREAGIGETQYF. V and J are TRBV15 and TRBJ2-5, with D possibly being TRBD2 (5 bases). Germline V CDR1 and CDR2: LNHNV, YYDKDF (reference sequence). Trimming stripped 0 bases from V and 5 bases from J, with 13 bases between. The CDR3 runs 15 residues.

The chain combines TRBV6-6 with TRBJ1-6, with D tentatively TRBD1 (5 bases). Trimming removed 2 bases from V and 6 bases from J, with 17 bases in between. This CDR3 has 17 amino acids. Germline CDR1 is MNHNY and CDR2 is SVGAGI (reference sequence). The CDR3 is CASSYPDKLPRNSPLHF. In DNA, the CDR3 is TGTGCCAGCAGTTACCCGGACAAGCTTCCTCGTAATTCACCCCTCCACTTT.

This clonotype was seen a handful of times. V gene TRBV4-3 combines with J gene TRBJ1-5, with 9 positions matching TRBD1. J gave up 6 bases and V 2 bases, and 5 bases lay outside the gene matches. The CDR3 spans 15 residues. Germline assignment: CDR1 LGHNA and CDR2 YSLEER. The CDR3 DNA is TGCGCCAGCAGCCAAAACAGGGGGCACGGTCAGCCCCAGCATTTT. Translating gives CASSQNRGHGQPQHF.

Concerning this clonotype: It may be a read error: a sequence one base away is much more abundant. This chain uses TRBV7-2 with TRBJ2-1; 9 bases are shared with TRBD2. CDR3 size: 16 residues. Germline V gene lookup returns CDR1 SGHTA and CDR2 FQGNSA. The ends lost 5 bases at V and 7 bases at J; junction bases unmatched: 12. This chain's CDR3 is CASSPQPAGGLNEQFF. The CDR3 coding sequence is TGTGCCAGCAGCCCTCAACCAGCGGGGGGCCTAAATGAGCAGTTCTTC.

CDR3 protein: CASSRSGGYQETQYF. CDR3 DNA sequence: TGTGCCAGCAGCCGGAGCGGGGGATACCAAGAGACCCAGTACTTC. The J gene is TRBJ2-5, the V gene TRBV7-2, with 8 nucleotides matching TRBD2. Germline loops: CDR1 SGHTA, CDR2 FQGNSA. The CDR3 length is 15 residues. The junction had 5 bases not matched to a gene; V was cut back by 5 bases and J by 0 bases.